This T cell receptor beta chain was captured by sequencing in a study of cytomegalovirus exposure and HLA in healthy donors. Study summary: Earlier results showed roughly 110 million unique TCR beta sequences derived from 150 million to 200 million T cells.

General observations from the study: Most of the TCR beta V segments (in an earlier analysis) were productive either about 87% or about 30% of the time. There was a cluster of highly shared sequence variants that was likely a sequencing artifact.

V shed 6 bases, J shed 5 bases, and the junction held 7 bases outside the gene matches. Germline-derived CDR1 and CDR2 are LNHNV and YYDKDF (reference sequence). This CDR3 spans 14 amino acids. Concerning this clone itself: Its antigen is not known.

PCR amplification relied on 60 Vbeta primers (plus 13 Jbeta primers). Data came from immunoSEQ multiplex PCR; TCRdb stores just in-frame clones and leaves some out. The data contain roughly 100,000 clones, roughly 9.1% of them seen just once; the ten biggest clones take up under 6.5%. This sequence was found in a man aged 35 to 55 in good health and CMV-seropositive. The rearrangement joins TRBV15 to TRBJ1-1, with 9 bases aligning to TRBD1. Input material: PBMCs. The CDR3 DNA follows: TGTGCCACCAGTCAGGACAGGGGCGGGACTGAAGCTTTCTTT. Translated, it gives CATSQDRGGTEAFF.